The 17 T cell receptor beta chains listed next were all sequenced from one sample in a study of beta chain features in type 1 diabetes. The antigens these receptors bind are not known. General study results and limits: Among all four CD4+ subsets, Type 1 diabetes patients had TCRB CDR3s that were moderately but significantly shorter.

Sequenced material consisted of expressed TCRB transcripts (all of the isolated RNA was reverse transcribed). Only in-frame clones appear in the TCRdb table, and some are missing; sequencing was by immunoSEQ multiplex PCR. The sample includes 350,000 to 400,000 clones, 10% to 15% of them seen just once. Specimen: naive CD4+ T cells from blood. The receptors here all came from a woman under 30 with type 1 diabetes.

There are a few counts of this clone. This chain uses TRBV29-1 with TRBJ1-5; the match to TRBD1 covers 9 bases. CDR1 SQVTM and CDR2 ANQGSEA come from the germline V gene. CDR3 length: 15 amino acids. The V gene end was trimmed by 4 bases and the J gene end by 2 bases; junction bases not matched to a gene: 6. CDR3 in amino acids: CSVGETGGGNQPQHF. The DNA of the CDR3 is TGCAGCGTTGGAGAGACAGGGGGTGGCAATCAGCCCCAGCATTTT.

This chain links TRBV5-4 with TRBJ1-2, with D possibly being TRBD1 (5 bases). The V and J ends lost 5 bases and 3 bases respectively, with 11 bases between them. The CDR3 covers 13 residues. Looked up from germline, CDR1 is SGHNT and CDR2 is YYREEE (reference sequence). CDR3 in DNA: TGTGCCAGCAGTATAGACAGCTACTATGGCTACACCTTC. Protein: CASSIDSYYGYTF.

This clone was seen a handful of times. The rearrangement links TRBV5-4 to TRBJ2-2; D gene ambiguous. Trimming cost V 6 bases and J 3 bases, with 15 bases left between them. The germline V gene has CDR1 SGHNT and CDR2 YYREEE (reference sequence). This CDR3 has 15 residues. CDR3 amino acids: CASTPTPDYTGELFF. CDR3 nucleotides: TGTGCCAGCACCCCTACCCCCGATTACACCGGGGAGCTGTTTTTT.

This chain joins TRBV9 and TRBJ2-1; 8 nucleotides align to TRBD2. Looked up from germline, CDR1 is SGDLS and CDR2 is YYNGEE. V lost 3 bases to trimming and J lost 3 bases; unmatched junction nucleotides: 8. The CDR3 spans 16 residues. Written as DNA, the CDR3 is TGTGCCAGCAGCGCCCCCGGGACTAGGGTCTACAATGAGCAGTTCTTC. Residues: CASSAPGTRVYNEQFF.

This rearrangement joins TRBV5-6 to TRBJ2-5, with 8 bases aligning to TRBD2. Germline-derived CDR1 and CDR2 are SGHDT and YYEEEE. The CDR3 has 16 residues. J gave up 5 bases and V 1 base, and 10 bases lay outside the gene matches. The CDR3 DNA reads as TGTGCCAGCAGCTTGTACGCTGGCGGGAGGTCCGAGACCCAGTACTTC. It specifies CASSLYAGGRSETQYF.

A few counts support this clone. J is TRBJ2-1 and V is TRBV6-5; possible D gene TRBD2, 5 bases. Per the germline V gene, CDR1 is MNHEY and CDR2 is SVGAGI. The V end lost 2 bases, the J end lost 10 bases, and 9 bases lay between the germline ends. This CDR3 contains 12 residues. CDR3 region: CASSYPGGEQFF. CDR3 nucleotide sequence: TGTGCCAGCAGTTACCCAGGAGGAGAGCAGTTCTTC.

This clone was counted between two and nine times. The chain couples TRBV7-3 to TRBJ1-4, with 8 bases that match TRBD1. The CDR3 runs to 14 residues. In germline, CDR1 is SGHTA, CDR2 FQGTGA. Losses at the gene ends were 5 bases for V and 7 bases for J; bases not matched to a gene: 6. The CDR3 is CASSPRTGIEKLFF. CDR3 nucleotides: TGTGCCAGCAGCCCTAGGACAGGGATTGAAAAACTGTTTTTT.

CDR3 residues: CASSWGTTGPTDTQYF. For the CDR3, the DNA is TGCGCCAGCAGCTGGGGGACTACAGGGCCCACAGATACGCAGTATTTT. The chain is built from TRBV5-1 and TRBJ2-3; weak D call: TRBD2 (7 bases). The CDR3 loop spans 16 amino acids. Germline CDR1 SGHRS, CDR2 YFSETQ. V lost 3 bases to trimming and J lost 2 bases, with 16 bases between them.

The chain links TRBV28 to TRBJ2-7, with D perhaps TRBD1 (6 bases). V lost 5 bases to trimming and J lost 3 bases, with 14 bases between them. CDR1 is MDHEN, CDR2 SYDVKM, per germline. This CDR3 has 14 amino acids. The CDR3 DNA follows: TGTGCCAGCAGTACAGGGACGCCACTCTACGAGCAGTACTTC. This sequence encodes CASSTGTPLYEQYF.

The chain is built from TRBV29-1 and TRBJ2-3; D not resolved. The CDR3 spans 14 residues. V lost 0 bases, J lost 0 bases, and 7 bases lay in between. CDR1 SQVTM and CDR2 ANQGSEA come from the germline V gene. Written as DNA, the CDR3 is TGCAGCGTTGAAGATCGTCGGAGCACAGATACGCAGTATTTT. Translating it yields CSVEDRRSTDTQYF.

The V gene is TRBV5-1, the J gene TRBJ2-7; TRBD1 is a possible D gene (5 bases). Germline CDR1 SGHRS, CDR2 YFSETQ. V gave up 0 bases and J gave up 1 base, with 11 bases separating them. This CDR3 is built from 15 residues. The CDR3 loop reads CASSLGAGKSYEQYF. The CDR3 bases are TGCGCCAGCAGCTTGGGGGCAGGGAAGTCCTACGAGCAGTACTTC.

This clone was seen more than once but under ten times. The V call is TRBV12-5, the J call TRBJ2-5; maybe TRBD1 (6 bases). Germline loops: CDR1 LGHNT, CDR2 FRNRAP. The length of the CDR3 is 15 residues. The V end was cut by 5 bases, the J end by 4 bases, with 17 bases between. CDR3 protein: CASGQRGTRLETQYF. In nucleotides, the CDR3 is TGTGCTAGTGGTCAAAGGGGGACCCGGTTAGAGACCCAGTACTTC. The variable domain in full, completed from reference TRBV12-5 and TRBJ2-5, reads DARVTQTPRHKVTEMGQEVTMRCQPILGHNTVFWYRQTMMQGLELLAYFRNRAPLDDSGMPKDRFSAEMPDATLATLKIQPSEPRDSAVYFCASGQRGTRLETQYFGPGTRLLVL.

This clone was recorded only once. This chain links TRBV9 with TRBJ2-3, with D possibly TRBD1 on 6 matching bases. The CDR3 has 15 amino acids. Germline lookup yields CDR1 SGDLS and CDR2 YYNGEE. V dropped 0 bases and J dropped 3 bases, with 11 bases sitting between them. In DNA form, the CDR3 reads TGTGCCAGCAGCGTAGGAGGGGGATGGACAGATACGCAGTATTTT. It codes for CASSVGGGWTDTQYF.

This clone was detected a few times. The chain employs TRBV7-3 and TRBJ2-2; TRBD1 matches at 8 bases. V lost 5 bases and J lost 4; bases outside the gene matches: 6. Germline V lookup: CDR1 SGHTA, CDR2 FQGTGA. The CDR3 sequence is 15 residues long. CDR3 loop: CASSGQGLGTGELFF. Here the CDR3 DNA reads TGTGCCAGCAGCGGACAGGGTCTCGGCACCGGGGAGCTGTTTTTT.

V and J are TRBV5-4 and TRBJ2-1; weak D call: TRBD2 (5 bases). V lost 5 bases and J 0 bases, leaving 15 bases between the germline ends. Germline values: CDR1 SGHNT, CDR2 YYREEE (reference sequence). This CDR3 has 16 amino acids. CDR3 bases: TGTGCCAGCAGTACTAGTACCTTGAACTCCTACAATGAGCAGTTCTTC. Its translation is CASSTSTLNSYNEQFF.

This clone came up a few times. DNA of the CDR3: TGTGCCAGCAGCTTGGACAGGACCTCTGAAGCTTTCTTT. Translation: CASSLDRTSEAFF. The rearrangement links TRBV7-8 to TRBJ1-1; TRBD1 aligns across 7 bases. V was clipped by 3 bases and J by 6 bases; unmatched bases: 4. CDR3 length: 13 amino acids. The germline CDR1 and CDR2 sequences are SGHVS and FQNEAQ.

This clone was seen more than once but under ten times. This sequence joins TRBV9 and TRBJ2-1, with 9 bases identical to TRBD2. The CDR3 loop spans 15 amino acids. CDR1 and CDR2 (germline): SGDLS, YYNGEE. V shed 3 bases and J 4 bases; nucleotides not matched to a gene: 5. The CDR3 region has the DNA TGTGCCAGCAGCGCTGGACTAGCGTCTTACAATGAGCAGTTCTTC. This encodes CASSAGLASYNEQFF.